This T cell receptor (beta chain) appears in the sequencing data of a study of a mutant IDH1 vaccine in newly diagnosed glioma. Overall study context: Among treated patients, 62.5% were male and about 40% female, and mean age was 40.4 years. Patients arrived already treated with radiotherapy, temozolomide, or both, most having had both.

CDR1 is SGHKS and CDR2 is YYEKEE in the germline V gene (reference sequence). The CDR3 sequence is 13 residues long. V was clipped by 5 bases and J by 14 bases, with 21 bases between them. Profiling relied on immunoSEQ multiplex PCR, and the TCRdb table lists in-frame clones only, not all of them. Altogether about 34,000 clones are present, around four fifths being singletons, with the ten largest covering approximately 9%. The time point denotes: baseline, week 1 (first vaccination visit). Regarding treatment: pre-vaccination baseline after standard-of-care therapy. Diagnosis in the donors showed new WHO grade 3 or 4 astrocytomas that were IDH1-mutant and ATRX-lost.

The gene calls are TRBV5-5 and TRBJ2-3, with D possibly being TRBD1 or TRBD2 (5 bases each). The specimen comprised peripheral blood mononuclear cells (PBMCs), sampled from a glioma patient treated with radiotherapy, temozolomide or both. The origin of this receptor is a man between 50 and 59 years old with glioma. Some clones in this sample may be carry-over from other donors' samples. CDR3 sequence reads: CASRASPGSKPYF. The CDR3 nucleotides are TGTGCCAGCAGGGCAAGCCCAGGGAGTAAGCCGTATTTT.